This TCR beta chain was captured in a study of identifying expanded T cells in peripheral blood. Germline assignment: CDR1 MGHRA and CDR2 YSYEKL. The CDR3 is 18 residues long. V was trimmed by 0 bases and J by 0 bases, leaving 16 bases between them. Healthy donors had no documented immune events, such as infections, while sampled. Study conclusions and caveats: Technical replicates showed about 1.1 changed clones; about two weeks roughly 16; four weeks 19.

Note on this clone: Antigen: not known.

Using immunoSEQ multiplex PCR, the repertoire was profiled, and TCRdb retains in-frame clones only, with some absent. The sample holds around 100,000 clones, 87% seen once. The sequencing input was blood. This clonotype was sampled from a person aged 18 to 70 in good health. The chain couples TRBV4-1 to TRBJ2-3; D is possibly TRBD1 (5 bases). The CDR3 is CASSQEARPYRSTDTQYF. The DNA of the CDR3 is TGCGCCAGCAGCCAAGAAGCGCGCCCATACAGGAGCACAGATACGCAGTATTTT.